Listed below are T cell receptor beta chains from one sample, sequenced in a study of cytomegalovirus exposure and HLA in healthy donors. The repertoire was sequenced with immunoSEQ multiplex PCR; TCRdb's copy has only in-frame clones and lacks some. The sample lists about 220,000 clones, around nine tenths occurring once. The specimen sequenced was PBMCs. The origin of the receptors is a man aged 18 to 29 in good health and CMV-seronegative. The CDR3 runs from the conserved cysteine through the conserved F or W.

J	V	CDR3
TRBJ2-7	TRBV10-1	CAGGDSYEQYF
TRBJ1-2	TRBV7-9	CASSIKQGLYGYTF
TRBJ1-5	TRBV30	CAWSALSDRDDQPQHF
TRBJ1-2	TRBV7-2	CASSLFGTGVGYGYTF
TRBJ2-1	TRBV6-6	CASRFSGGPSGEQFF
TRBJ2-3	TRBV10-3	CAISAYGDTDTQYF
TRBJ2-1	TRBV7-2	CASSTPGLAGGDEQFF
TRBJ1-4	TRBV5-1	CASTGLDNEKLFF
TRBJ2-2	TRBV2	CASSPRGGGELFF
TRBJ1-2	TRBV27	CASSLGQGGGYTF
TRBJ2-3	TRBV5-1	CASRLGGTTDTQYF
TRBJ2-7	TRBV19	CASSIGGLDEQYF
TRBJ2-1	TRBV9	CASSVGETGASYNEQFF
TRBJ1-4	TRBV7-9	CASSYKGRGGEKLFF
TRBJ2-7	TRBV28	CASGTGVTGYEQYF
TRBJ2-7	TRBV4-1	CASSQDPSLGVEQYF
TRBJ1-5	TRBV6-1	CASSAGQGGGQPQHF
TRBJ1-2	TRBV5-4	CASSFYSNYGYTF
TRBJ2-7	TRBV28	CASFPTTGKSTSGTYEQYF
TRBJ1-1	TRBV5-1	CASSLVQGAPEAFF
TRBJ2-1	TRBV19	CASGQALDDEQFF
TRBJ1-4	TRBV2	CASRLTGLREKLFF
TRBJ2-7	TRBV29-1	CSVGAGQGLEQYF
TRBJ2-4	TRBV7-2	CASSLGRASDIQYF
TRBJ1-1	TRBV7-8	CASSSRGNTEAFF
TRBJ2-7	TRBV6-6	CASSSTQGVEQYF
TRBJ1-2	TRBV28	CASSLLFGEVGYTF
TRBJ2-7	TRBV9	CASSPDRGSLYEQYF
TRBJ2-5	TRBV7-9	CASSLRPGQGAGETQYF
TRBJ1-6	TRBV30	CAWSVGGFNSPLHF
TRBJ2-3	TRBV10-1	CASSRHPSTDTQYF
TRBJ2-1	TRBV28	CASSLYLTDTHNEQFF